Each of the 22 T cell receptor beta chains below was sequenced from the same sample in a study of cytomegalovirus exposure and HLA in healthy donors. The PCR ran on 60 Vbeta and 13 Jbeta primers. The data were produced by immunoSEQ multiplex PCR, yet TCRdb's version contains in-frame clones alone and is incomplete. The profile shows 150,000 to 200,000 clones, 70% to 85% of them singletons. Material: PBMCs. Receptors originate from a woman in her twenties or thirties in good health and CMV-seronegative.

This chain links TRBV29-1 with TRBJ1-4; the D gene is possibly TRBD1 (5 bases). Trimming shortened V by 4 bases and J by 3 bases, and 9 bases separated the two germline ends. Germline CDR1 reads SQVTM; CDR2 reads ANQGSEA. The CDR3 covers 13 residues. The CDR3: CSVASRANEKLFF. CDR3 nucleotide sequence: TGCAGCGTTGCGTCCAGGGCTAATGAAAAACTGTTTTTT.

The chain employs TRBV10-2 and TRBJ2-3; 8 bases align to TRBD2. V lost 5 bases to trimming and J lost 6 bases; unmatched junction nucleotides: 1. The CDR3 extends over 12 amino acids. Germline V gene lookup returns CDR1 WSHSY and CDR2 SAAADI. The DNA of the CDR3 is TGCGCCAGCAGTCCTAGCGGGGATACGCAGTATTTT. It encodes CASSPSGDTQYF.

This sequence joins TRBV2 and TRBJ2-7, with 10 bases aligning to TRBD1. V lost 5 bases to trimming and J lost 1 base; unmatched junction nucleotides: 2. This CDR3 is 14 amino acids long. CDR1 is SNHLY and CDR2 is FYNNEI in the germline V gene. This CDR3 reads CASSLDRGSYEQYF. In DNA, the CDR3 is TGTGCCAGCAGTTTGGACAGGGGGTCCTACGAGCAGTACTTC.

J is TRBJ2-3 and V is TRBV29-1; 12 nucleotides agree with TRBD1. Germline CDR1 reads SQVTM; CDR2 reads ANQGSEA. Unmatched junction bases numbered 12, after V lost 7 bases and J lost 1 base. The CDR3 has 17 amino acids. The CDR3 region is CSGTPGQGAVGTDTQYF. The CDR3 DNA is TGCAGCGGGACTCCGGGACAGGGGGCGGTTGGCACAGATACGCAGTATTTT.

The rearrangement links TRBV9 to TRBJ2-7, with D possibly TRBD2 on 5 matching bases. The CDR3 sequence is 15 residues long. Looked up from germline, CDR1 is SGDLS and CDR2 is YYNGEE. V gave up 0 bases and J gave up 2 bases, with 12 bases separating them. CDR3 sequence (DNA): TGTGCCAGCAGCGTAGGAAGTAGCGAGCCCTACGAGCAGTACTTC. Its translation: CASSVGSSEPYEQYF.

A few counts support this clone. CDR3 protein: CASSHGTGGAGTEQYF. CDR3 DNA sequence: TGCGCCAGCAGCCACGGGACAGGGGGCGCTGGGACCGAGCAGTACTTC. The J gene is TRBJ2-7, the V gene TRBV4-3; 12 nucleotides line up with TRBD1. The ends lost 3 bases at V and 6 bases at J; junction bases unmatched: 9. The CDR3 is 16 amino acids. The V gene's germline CDR1 is LGHNA and CDR2 YSLEER.

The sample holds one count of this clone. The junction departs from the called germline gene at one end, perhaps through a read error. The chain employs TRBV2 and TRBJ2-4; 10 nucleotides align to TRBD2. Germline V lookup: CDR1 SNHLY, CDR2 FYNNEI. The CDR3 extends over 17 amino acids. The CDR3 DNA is TGTGCCACCAGTACTAGCGGGACCTGGTATGGGCAAAACATTCAGTACTTC. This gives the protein CATSTSGTWYGQNIQYF. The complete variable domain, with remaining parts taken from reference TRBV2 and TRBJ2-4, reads EPEVTQTPSHQVTQMGQEVILRCVPISNHLYFYWYRQILGQKVEFLVSFYNNEISEKSEIFDDQFSVERPDGSNFTLKIRSTKLEDSAMYFCATSTSGTWYGQNIQYFGAGTRLSVL.

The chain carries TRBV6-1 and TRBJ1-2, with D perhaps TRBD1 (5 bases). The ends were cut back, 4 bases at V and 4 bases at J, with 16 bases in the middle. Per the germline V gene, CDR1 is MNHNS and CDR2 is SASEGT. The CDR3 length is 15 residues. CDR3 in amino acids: CASSVDPGRGYGYTF. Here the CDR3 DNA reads TGTGCCAGCAGTGTTGACCCGGGGCGGGGCTATGGCTACACCTTC.

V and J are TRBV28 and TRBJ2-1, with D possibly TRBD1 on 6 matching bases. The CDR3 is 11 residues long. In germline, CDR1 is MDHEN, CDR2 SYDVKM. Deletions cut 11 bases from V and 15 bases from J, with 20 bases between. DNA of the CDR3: TGTGCCGTAAAGGACAGTCCCTCATGGTTCTTC. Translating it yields CAVKDSPSWFF. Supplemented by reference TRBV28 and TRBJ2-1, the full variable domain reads DVKVTQSSRYLVKRTGEKVFLECVQDMDHENMFWYRQDPGLGLRLIYFSYDVKMKEKGDIPEGYSVSREKKERFSLILESASTNQTSMYLCAVKDSPSWFFGPGTRLTVL.

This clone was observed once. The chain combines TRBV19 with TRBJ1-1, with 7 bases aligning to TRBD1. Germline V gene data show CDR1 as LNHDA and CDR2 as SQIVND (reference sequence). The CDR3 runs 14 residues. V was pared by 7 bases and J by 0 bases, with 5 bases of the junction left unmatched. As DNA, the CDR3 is TGTGCCAGTACTAGGGGGCGGCTGAACACTGAAGCTTTCTTT. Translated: CASTRGRLNTEAFF.

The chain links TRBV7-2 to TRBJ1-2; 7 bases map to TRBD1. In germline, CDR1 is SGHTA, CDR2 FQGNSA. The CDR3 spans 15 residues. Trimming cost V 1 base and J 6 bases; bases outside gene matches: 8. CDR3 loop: CASSLVPTGNHGYTF. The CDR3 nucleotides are TGTGCCAGCAGCTTAGTTCCGACAGGGAACCATGGCTACACCTTC.

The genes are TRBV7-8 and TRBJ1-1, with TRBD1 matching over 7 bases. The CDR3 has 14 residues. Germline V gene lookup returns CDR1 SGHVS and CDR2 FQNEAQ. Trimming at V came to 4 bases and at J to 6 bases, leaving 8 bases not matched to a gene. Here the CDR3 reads CASSYGQEGAEAFF. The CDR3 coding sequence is TGTGCCAGCAGCTACGGACAGGAGGGGGCTGAAGCTTTCTTT.

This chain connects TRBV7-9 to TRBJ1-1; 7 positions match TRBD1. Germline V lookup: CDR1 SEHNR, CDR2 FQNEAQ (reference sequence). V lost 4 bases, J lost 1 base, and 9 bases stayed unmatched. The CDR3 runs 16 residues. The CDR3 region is CASSSTLTGKNTEAFF. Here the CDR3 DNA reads TGTGCCAGCAGCTCCACATTGACAGGGAAGAACACTGAAGCTTTCTTT.

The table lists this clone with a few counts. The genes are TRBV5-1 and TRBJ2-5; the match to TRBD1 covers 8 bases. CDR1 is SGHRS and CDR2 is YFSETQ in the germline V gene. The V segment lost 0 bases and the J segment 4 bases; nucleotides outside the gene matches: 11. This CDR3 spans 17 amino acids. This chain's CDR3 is CASSLAGTGAPGETQYF. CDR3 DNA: TGCGCCAGCAGCTTGGCCGGGACAGGCGCCCCCGGAGAGACCCAGTACTTC. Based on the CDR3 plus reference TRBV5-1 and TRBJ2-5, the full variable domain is KAGVTQTPRYLIKTRGQQVTLSCSPISGHRSVSWYQQTPGQGLQFLFEYFSETQRNKGNFPGRFSGRQFSNSRSEMNVSTLELGDSALYLCASSLAGTGAPGETQYFGPGTRLLVL.

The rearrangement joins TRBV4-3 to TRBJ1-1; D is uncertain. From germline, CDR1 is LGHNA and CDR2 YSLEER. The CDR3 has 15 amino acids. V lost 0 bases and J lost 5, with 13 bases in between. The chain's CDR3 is CASSQDLTGWTEAFF. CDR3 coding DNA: TGCGCCAGCAGCCAAGATCTTACGGGGTGGACTGAAGCTTTCTTT.

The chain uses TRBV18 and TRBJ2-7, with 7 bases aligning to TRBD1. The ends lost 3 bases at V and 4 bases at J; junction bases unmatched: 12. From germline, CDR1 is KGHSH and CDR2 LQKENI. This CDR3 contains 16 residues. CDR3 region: CASSPGRFGTAYEQYF. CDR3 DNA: TGTGCCAGCTCACCTGGGAGATTCGGGACAGCATACGAGCAGTACTTC.

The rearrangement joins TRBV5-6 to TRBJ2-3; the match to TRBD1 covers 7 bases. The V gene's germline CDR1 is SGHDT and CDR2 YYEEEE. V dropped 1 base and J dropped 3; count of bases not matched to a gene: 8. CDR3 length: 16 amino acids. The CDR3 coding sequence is TGTGCCAGCAGCTTGCCCTCCGACAGGGCTACAGATACGCAGTATTTT. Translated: CASSLPSDRATDTQYF.

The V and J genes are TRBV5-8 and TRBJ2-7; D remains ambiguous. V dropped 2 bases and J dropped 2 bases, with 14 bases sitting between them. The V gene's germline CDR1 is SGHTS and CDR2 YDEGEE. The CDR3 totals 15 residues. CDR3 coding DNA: TGTGCCAGCAGCTTTCGTGGCACCACGACCTACGAGCAGTACTTC. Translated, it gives CASSFRGTTTYEQYF.

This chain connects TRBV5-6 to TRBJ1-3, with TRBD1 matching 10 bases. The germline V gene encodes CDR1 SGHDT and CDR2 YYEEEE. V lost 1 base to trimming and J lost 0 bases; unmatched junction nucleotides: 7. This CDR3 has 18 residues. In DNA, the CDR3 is TGTGCCAGCAGCTTGCTAGACAGGGGGCTCACCTCTGGAAACACCATATATTTT. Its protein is CASSLLDRGLTSGNTIYF. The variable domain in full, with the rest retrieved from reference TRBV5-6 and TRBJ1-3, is DAGVTQSPTHLIKTRGQQVTLRCSPKSGHDTVSWYQQALGQGPQFIFQYYEEEERQRGNFPDRFSGHQFPNYSSELNVNALLLGDSALYLCASSLLDRGLTSGNTIYFGEGSWLTVV.

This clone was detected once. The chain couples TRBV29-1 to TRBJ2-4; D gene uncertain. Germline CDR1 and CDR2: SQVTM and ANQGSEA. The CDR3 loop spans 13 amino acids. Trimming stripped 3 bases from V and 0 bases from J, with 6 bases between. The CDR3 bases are TGCAGCGTTGACAGACTAGCCAAAAACATTCAGTACTTC. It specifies CSVDRLAKNIQYF.

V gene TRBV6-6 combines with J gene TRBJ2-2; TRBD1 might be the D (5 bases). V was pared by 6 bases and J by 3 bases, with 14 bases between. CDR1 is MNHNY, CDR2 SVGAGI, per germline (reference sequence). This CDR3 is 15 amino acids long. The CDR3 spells CASSRNRFYTGELFF. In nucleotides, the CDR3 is TGTGCCAGCAGCCGAAACAGGTTTTACACCGGGGAGCTGTTTTTT.

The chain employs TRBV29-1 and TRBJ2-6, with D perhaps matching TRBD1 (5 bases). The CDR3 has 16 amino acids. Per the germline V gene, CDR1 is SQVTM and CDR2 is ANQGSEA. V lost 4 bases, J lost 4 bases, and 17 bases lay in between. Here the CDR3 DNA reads TGCAGCGTTGTTGTCTCAGGGCTTACAGGGGCCAACGTCCTGACTTTC. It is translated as CSVVVSGLTGANVLTF. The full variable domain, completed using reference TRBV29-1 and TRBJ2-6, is SAVISQKPSRDICQRGTSLTIQCQVDSQVTMMFWYRQQPGQSLTLIATANQGSEATYESGFVIDKFPISRPNLTFSTLTVSNMSPEDSSIYLCSVVVSGLTGANVLTFGAGSRLTVL.